This T cell receptor beta chain was captured by sequencing in a study of human T cells and chemical hapten exposure. TCRdb passed the RACE reads through MiXCR, listing each CDR3 protein once. The sample has 90,000 to 120,000 distinct CDR3 sequences, approximately 10% seen once. There are a few counts of this clonotype. Stated time point: patch test 1, 2 weeks after DPC sensitization. Stated treatment: therapeutic diphenylcyclopropenone sensitization with weekly scalp DPC. Germline values: CDR1 MDHEN, CDR2 SYDVKM. The V end lost 2 bases, the J end lost 0 bases, and 6 bases lay between the germline ends. The CDR3 is 14 residues long.

The sequencing used whole blood, collected in connection with sensitization to the hapten diphenylcyclopropenone (DPC). The chain uses TRBV28 and TRBJ2-3; no clear D. The clonotype comes from a woman aged 40 to 55 with alopecia areata. Some clones in this sample may be carry-over from other donors' samples. This chain's CDR3 is CASSLAKSTDTQYF. CDR3 sequence (DNA): TGTGCCAGCAGTTTAGCCAAGAGCACAGATACGCAGTATTTT.